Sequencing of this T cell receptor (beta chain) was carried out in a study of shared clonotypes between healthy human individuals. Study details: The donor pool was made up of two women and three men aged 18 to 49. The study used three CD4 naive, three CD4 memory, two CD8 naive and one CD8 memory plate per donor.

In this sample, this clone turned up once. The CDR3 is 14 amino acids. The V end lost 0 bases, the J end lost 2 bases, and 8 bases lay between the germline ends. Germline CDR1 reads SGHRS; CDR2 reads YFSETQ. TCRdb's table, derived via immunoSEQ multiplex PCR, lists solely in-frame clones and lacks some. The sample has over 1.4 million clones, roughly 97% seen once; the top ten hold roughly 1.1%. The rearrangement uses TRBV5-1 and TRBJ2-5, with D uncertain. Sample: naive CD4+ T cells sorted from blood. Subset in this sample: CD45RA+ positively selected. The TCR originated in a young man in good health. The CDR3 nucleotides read TGCGCCAGCAGCTTGGCTACCTCGCAAGAGACCCAGTACTTC. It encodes CASSLATSQETQYF.